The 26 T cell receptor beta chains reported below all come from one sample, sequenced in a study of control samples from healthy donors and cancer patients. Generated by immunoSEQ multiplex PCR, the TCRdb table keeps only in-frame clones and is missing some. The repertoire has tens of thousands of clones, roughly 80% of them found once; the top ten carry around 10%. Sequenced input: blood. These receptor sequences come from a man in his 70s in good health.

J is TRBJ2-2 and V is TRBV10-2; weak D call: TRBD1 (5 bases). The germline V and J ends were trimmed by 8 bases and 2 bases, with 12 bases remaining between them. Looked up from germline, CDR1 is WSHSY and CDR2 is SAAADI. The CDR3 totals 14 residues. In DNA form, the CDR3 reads TGCGCCAGCGGGGCCCCTATTAACACCGGGGAGCTGTTTTTT. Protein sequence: CASGAPINTGELFF.

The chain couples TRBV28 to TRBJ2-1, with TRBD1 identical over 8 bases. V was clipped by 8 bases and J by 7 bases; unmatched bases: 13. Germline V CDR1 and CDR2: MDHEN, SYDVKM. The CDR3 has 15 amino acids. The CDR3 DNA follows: TGTGCCAGCCCGCCCGGAACAGGGGGGTGGAATGAGCAGTTCTTC. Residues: CASPPGTGGWNEQFF.

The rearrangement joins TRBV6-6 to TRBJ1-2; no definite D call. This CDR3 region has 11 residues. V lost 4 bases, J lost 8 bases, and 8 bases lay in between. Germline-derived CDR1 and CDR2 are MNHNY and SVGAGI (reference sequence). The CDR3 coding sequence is TGTGCCAGCAGTTCGGGCGGCGGCTACACCTTC. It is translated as CASSSGGGYTF.

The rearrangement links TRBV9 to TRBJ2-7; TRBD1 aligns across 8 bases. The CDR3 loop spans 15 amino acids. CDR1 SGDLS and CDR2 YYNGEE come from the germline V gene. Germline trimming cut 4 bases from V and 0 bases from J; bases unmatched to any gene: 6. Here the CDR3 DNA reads TGTGCCAGCAGCCCCCGGGACAGGAGCTCCTACGAGCAGTACTTC. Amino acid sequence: CASSPRDRSSYEQYF.

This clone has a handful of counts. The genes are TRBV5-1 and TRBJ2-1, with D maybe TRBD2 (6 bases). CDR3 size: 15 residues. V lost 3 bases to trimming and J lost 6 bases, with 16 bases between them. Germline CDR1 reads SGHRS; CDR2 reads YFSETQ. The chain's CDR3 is CASSSLYRGLNEQFF. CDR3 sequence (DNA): TGCGCCAGCAGCTCACTGTATCGGGGACTCAATGAGCAGTTCTTC.

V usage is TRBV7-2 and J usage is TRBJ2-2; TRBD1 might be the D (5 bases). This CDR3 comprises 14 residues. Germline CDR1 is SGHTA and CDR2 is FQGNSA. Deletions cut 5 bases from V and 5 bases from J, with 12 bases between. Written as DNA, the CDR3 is TGTGCCAGCAGCACACTGACAGCAACCGGGGAGCTGTTTTTT. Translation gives CASSTLTATGELFF.

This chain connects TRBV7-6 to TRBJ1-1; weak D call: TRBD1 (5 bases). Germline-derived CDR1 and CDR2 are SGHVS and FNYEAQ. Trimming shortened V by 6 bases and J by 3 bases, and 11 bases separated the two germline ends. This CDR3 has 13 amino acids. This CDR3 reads CASRKGQYTEAFF. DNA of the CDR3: TGTGCCAGCAGAAAGGGGCAGTACACTGAAGCTTTCTTT.

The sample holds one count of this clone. The CDR3 is CASSLDGGQPQHF. CDR3 coding DNA: TGTGCCAGCAGCTTAGATGGGGGTCAGCCCCAGCATTTT. This chain uses TRBV11-1 with TRBJ1-5, with a weak D call TRBD1 (5 bases). CDR1 is SGHAT, CDR2 FQDESV, per germline (reference sequence). The CDR3 totals 13 residues. V gave up 1 base and J gave up 6 bases, with 7 bases separating them.

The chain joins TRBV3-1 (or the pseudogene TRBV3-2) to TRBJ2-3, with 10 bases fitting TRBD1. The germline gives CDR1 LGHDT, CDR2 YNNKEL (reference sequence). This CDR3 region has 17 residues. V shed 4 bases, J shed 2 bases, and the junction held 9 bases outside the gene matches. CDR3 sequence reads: CASSRRTGGLHTDTQYF. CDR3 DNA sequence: TGTGCCAGCAGCCGACGGACAGGGGGTCTCCACACAGATACGCAGTATTTT.

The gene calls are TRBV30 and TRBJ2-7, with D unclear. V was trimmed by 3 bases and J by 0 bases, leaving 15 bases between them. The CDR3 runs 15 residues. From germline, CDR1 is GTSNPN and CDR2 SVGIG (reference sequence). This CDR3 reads CAWSPGRIHSYEQYF. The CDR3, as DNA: TGTGCCTGGAGCCCCGGACGCATACACTCCTACGAGCAGTACTTC.

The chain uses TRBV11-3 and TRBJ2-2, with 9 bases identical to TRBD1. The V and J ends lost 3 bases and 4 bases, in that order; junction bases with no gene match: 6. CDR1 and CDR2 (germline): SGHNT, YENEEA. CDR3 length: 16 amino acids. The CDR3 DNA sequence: TGTGCCAGCAGCTTCGGGACAGGGTTTTTCACCGGGGAGCTGTTTTTT. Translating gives CASSFGTGFFTGELFF.

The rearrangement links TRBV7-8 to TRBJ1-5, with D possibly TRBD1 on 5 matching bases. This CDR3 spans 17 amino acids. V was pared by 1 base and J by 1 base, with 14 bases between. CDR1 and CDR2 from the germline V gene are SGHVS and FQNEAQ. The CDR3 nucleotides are TGTGCCAGCAGCTTAGGGACAAGGGTGTCCAGCAATCAGCCCCAGCATTTT. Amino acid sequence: CASSLGTRVSSNQPQHF.

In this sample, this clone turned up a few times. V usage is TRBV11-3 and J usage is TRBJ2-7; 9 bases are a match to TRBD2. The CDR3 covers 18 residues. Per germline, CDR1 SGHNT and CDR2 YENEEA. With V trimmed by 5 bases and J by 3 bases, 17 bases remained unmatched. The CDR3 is CASSLAAGGSGRDYEQYF. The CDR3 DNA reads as TGTGCCAGCAGCCTTGCGGCGGGAGGGAGCGGGAGAGACTACGAGCAGTACTTC.

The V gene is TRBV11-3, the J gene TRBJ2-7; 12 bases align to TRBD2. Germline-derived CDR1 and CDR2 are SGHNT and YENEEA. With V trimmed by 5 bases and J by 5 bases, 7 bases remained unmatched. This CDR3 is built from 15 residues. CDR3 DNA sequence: TGTGCCAGCAGCCTAGCGGGAGGGGCCGTCGACGAGCAGTACTTC. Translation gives CASSLAGGAVDEQYF.

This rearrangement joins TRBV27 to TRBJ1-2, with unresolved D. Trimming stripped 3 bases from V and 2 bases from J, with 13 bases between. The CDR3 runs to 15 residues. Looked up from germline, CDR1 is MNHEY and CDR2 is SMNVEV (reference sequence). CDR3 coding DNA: TGTGCCAGCAGTTTCGGCGGGGATGAGAACTATGGCTACACCTTC. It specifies CASSFGGDENYGYTF.

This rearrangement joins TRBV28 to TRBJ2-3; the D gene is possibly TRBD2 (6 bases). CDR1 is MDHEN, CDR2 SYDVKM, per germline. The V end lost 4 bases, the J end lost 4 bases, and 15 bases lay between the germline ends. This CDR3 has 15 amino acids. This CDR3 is CASSWELASPDTQYF. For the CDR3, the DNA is TGTGCCAGCAGTTGGGAACTAGCCTCCCCAGATACGCAGTATTTT.

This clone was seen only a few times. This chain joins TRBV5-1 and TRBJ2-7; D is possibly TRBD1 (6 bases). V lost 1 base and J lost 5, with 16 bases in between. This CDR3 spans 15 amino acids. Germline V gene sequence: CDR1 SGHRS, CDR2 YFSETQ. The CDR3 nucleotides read TGCGCCAGCAGCTTGCTCTATCCACAGGGAAACGAGCAGTACTTC. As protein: CASSLLYPQGNEQYF.

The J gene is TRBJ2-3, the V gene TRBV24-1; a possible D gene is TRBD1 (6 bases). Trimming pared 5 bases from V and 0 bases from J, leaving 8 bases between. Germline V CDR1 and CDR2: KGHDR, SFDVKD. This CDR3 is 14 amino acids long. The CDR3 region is CATSVGHSTDTQYF. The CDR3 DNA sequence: TGTGCCACCAGTGTGGGACACAGCACAGATACGCAGTATTTT.

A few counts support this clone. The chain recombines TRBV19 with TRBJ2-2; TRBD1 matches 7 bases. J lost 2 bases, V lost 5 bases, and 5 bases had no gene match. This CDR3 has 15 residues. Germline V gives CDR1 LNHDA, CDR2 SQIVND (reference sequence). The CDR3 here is CASSSRTGNTGELFF. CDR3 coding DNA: TGTGCCAGTAGTTCCCGGACAGGTAACACCGGGGAGCTGTTTTTT.

This CDR3 reads CASSNRGQSGNTIYF. CDR3 in DNA: TGTGCCAGCAGCAACCGAGGACAGTCTGGAAACACCATATATTTT. This chain connects TRBV7-2 to TRBJ1-3; maybe TRBD1 (6 bases). This CDR3 has 15 amino acids. The V and J ends lost 5 bases and 1 base respectively, with 12 bases between them. Germline assignment: CDR1 SGHTA and CDR2 FQGNSA. Together with reference TRBV7-2 and TRBJ1-3, the CDR3 gives the full variable domain: GAGVSQSPSNKVTEKGKDVELRCDPISGHTALYWYRQSLGQGLEFLIYFQGNSAPDKSGLPSDRFSAERTGGSVSTLTIQRTQQEDSAVYLCASSNRGQSGNTIYFGEGSWLTVV.

CDR3 residues: CASSHGDIGTQYF. CDR3 coding DNA: TGTGCCAGCAGCCACGGGGACATAGGGACCCAGTACTTC. The genes are TRBV3-1 (or the pseudogene TRBV3-2) and TRBJ2-5; tentative D call: TRBD1 (6 bases). This CDR3 contains 13 residues. Trimming took off 3 bases at V and 7 bases at J, with 12 bases between the two ends. Germline V lookup: CDR1 LGHDT, CDR2 YNNKEL (reference sequence).

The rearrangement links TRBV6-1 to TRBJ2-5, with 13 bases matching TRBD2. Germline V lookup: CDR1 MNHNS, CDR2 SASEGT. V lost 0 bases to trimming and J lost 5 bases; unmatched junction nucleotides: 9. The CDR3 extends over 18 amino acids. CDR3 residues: CASSEASGLAGDSETQYF. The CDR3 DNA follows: TGTGCCAGCAGTGAAGCTTCCGGACTAGCGGGAGACTCGGAGACCCAGTACTTC.

The DNA of the CDR3 is TGTGCCACCAGCAGTCCCGGGAAAGCAACTAATGAAAAACTGTTTTTT. Residues: CATSSPGKATNEKLFF. V usage is TRBV15 and J usage is TRBJ1-4; D gene unclear. V was shortened by 3 bases and J by 0 bases, with 11 bases between the two germline ends. The CDR3 loop spans 16 amino acids. Germline V lookup: CDR1 LNHNV, CDR2 YYDKDF (reference sequence). The variable domain in full, with the rest retrieved from reference TRBV15 and TRBJ1-4, is DAMVIQNPRYQVTQFGKPVTLSCSQTLNHNVMYWYQQKSSQAPKLLFHYYDKDFNNEADTPDNFQSRRPNTSFCFLDIRSPGLGDTAMYLCATSSPGKATNEKLFFGSGTQLSVL.

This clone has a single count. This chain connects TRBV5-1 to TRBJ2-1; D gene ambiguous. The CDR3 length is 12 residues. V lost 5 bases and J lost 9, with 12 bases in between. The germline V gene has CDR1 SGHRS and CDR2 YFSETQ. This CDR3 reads CASRGKDGEQFF. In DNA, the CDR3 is TGCGCCAGCAGGGGTAAGGATGGTGAGCAGTTCTTC.

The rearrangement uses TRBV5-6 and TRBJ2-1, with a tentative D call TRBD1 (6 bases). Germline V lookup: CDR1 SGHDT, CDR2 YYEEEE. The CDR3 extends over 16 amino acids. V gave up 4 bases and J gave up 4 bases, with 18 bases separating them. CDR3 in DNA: TGTGCCAGCAGCGGGGGATGGGACACCGATTACAATGAGCAGTTCTTC. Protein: CASSGGWDTDYNEQFF.

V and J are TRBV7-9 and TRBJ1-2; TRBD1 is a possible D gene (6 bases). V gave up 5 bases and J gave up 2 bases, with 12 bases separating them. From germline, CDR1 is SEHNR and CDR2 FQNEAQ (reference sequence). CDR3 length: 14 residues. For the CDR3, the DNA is TGTGCCAGCAGCCACAGTGGACAGAACTATGGCTACACCTTC. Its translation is CASSHSGQNYGYTF. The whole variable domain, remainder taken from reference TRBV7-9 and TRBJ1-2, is DTGVSQNPRHKITKRGQNVTFRCDPISEHNRLYWYRQTLGQGPEFLTYFQNEAQLEKSRLLSDRFSAERPKGSFSTLEIQRTEQGDSAMYLCASSHSGQNYGYTFGSGTRLTVV.